The 29 T cell receptor beta chains below come from one sample, sequenced in a study of Tregs in tolerant kidney transplant recipients. Mixed chimerism was transient after nonmyeloablative marrow transplants from related graft donors. Measured with immunoSEQ multiplex PCR; TCRdb has only the in-frame clones, and not every one. This table holds 84,000 or so clones, approximately 93% found once. Sequences were derived from CD4+ T cells from blood (PBMCs), sampled 12 months after the transplant. These receptors all stem from a human patient who received a combined kidney and bone marrow transplant. Some T cells may be provided by the graft donor.

The chain couples TRBV5-1 to TRBJ1-5; D unclear. With 2 bases removed from V and 0 bases from J, the gap between germline ends came to 3 bases. This CDR3 is 13 amino acids long. CDR1 is SGHRS, CDR2 YFSETQ, per germline. The CDR3 spells CASSFGSNQPQHF. CDR3 nucleotide sequence: TGCGCCAGCAGCTTCGGTAGCAATCAGCCCCAGCATTTT.

The V call is TRBV21-1, the J call TRBJ2-7; the tabulated D call, TRBD2, remains unverified against the DNA. TRBV21-1 is listed as a pseudogene. This CDR3 has 17 residues. The CDR3 loop reads CASSNPGLAGEAYEQYF. The CDR3 DNA reads TGTGCCAGCAGCAACCCGGGACTAGCGGGAGAAGCCTACGAGCAGTACTTC.

J is TRBJ2-3 and V is TRBV13; 12 positions agree with TRBD2. The junction had 13 bases not matched to a gene; V was cut back by 4 bases and J by 5 bases. CDR3 length: 18 residues. Looked up from germline, CDR1 is PRHDT and CDR2 is FYEKMQ (reference sequence). CDR3 in amino acids: CASSSLTSGGPVRDTQYF. The CDR3 coding sequence is TGTGCCAGCAGCTCCTTGACTAGCGGGGGCCCCGTGAGAGATACGCAGTATTTT.

The chain uses TRBV18 and TRBJ2-7, with a tentative D call TRBD1 (6 bases). Germline assignment: CDR1 KGHSH and CDR2 LQKENI. Trimming pared 5 bases from V and 2 bases from J, leaving 16 bases between. The CDR3 length is 15 residues. The CDR3 here is CASSSRDTSPYEQYF. CDR3 coding DNA: TGTGCCAGCTCATCACGGGACACGAGCCCCTACGAGCAGTACTTC.

CDR3 DNA: TGTGCCAGCAGTGGATGGGACAGTTTTTACGAGCAGTACTTC. Encoded protein: CASSGWDSFYEQYF. The V and J genes are TRBV6-1 and TRBJ2-7; the match to TRBD1 covers 7 bases. This CDR3 contains 14 residues. Germline-derived CDR1 and CDR2 are MNHNS and SASEGT. J was trimmed by 4 bases and V by 4 bases; bases with no gene match: 7.

The chain links TRBV28 to TRBJ1-1, with D possibly TRBD1 on 5 matching bases. There are 14 residues in the CDR3. Germline V gene data show CDR1 as MDHEN and CDR2 as SYDVKM. V was shortened by 4 bases and J by 3 bases, with 12 bases between the two germline ends. Here the CDR3 DNA reads TGTGCCAGCAGTTCTGGGGGGAGGGACACTGAAGCTTTCTTT. Translation gives CASSSGGRDTEAFF.

V is TRBV11-3 and J is TRBJ2-5; 12 bases are a match to TRBD2. CDR1 and CDR2 (germline): SGHNT, YENEEA. J was trimmed by 1 base and V by 1 base; bases with no gene match: 1. The CDR3 contains 16 residues. CDR3 protein: CASSLGTSGTQETQYF. Here the CDR3 DNA reads TGTGCCAGCAGCTTAGGGACTAGCGGGACCCAAGAGACCCAGTACTTC.

This clone has only one observation. The chain combines TRBV5-4 with TRBJ2-5; unclear D gene. V was clipped by 0 bases and J by 1 base, with 10 bases between them. Germline lookup yields CDR1 SGHNT and CDR2 YYREEE (reference sequence). This CDR3 has 15 residues. Written as DNA, the CDR3 is TGTGCCAGCAGCTTGGTAATGGCAGGCCAAGAGACCCAGTACTTC. It encodes CASSLVMAGQETQYF.

This clone has a single count. The chain is built from TRBV10-3 and TRBJ1-3; 11 bases are a match to TRBD1. Germline CDR1 is ENHRY and CDR2 is SYGVKD. J lost 2 bases, V lost 10 bases, and 7 bases had no gene match. The CDR3 spans 15 residues. The CDR3, as DNA: TGTGCCACAACCAGGACAGGGGGCCCTGGAAACACCATATATTTT. Translation gives CATTRTGGPGNTIYF.

V usage is TRBV7-6 and J usage is TRBJ2-5, with 9 bases lining up with TRBD2. The V gene's germline CDR1 is SGHVS and CDR2 FNYEAQ. The CDR3 spans 17 residues. With 2 bases clipped from V and 1 base from J, the junction kept 8 bases outside the gene matches. As DNA, the CDR3 is TGTGCCAGCAGCTTATTCCCGTCTAGCGGGGCCCAAGAGACCCAGTACTTC. This encodes CASSLFPSSGAQETQYF.

The V and J genes are TRBV30 and TRBJ1-2; the match to TRBD1 covers 7 bases. Germline V gene sequence: CDR1 GTSNPN, CDR2 SVGIG (reference sequence). The CDR3 sequence is 20 residues long. Unmatched junction bases numbered 22, after V lost 0 bases and J lost 3 bases. CDR3 in DNA: TGTGCCTGGAGTGTTAAGGTTGCGGACAGGTCCACCACGAAACACTATGGCTACACCTTC. Translated, it gives CAWSVKVADRSTTKHYGYTF.

This chain joins TRBV9 and TRBJ1-1; a weak D match, TRBD1 (6 bases). The CDR3 contains 18 residues. V gave up 1 base and J gave up 1 base, with 20 bases separating them. CDR1 SGDLS and CDR2 YYNGEE come from the germline V gene. CDR3 nucleotides: TGTGCCAGCAGCGTACACAAGGGGCAGGGGACCGCGAACACTGAAGCTTTCTTT. Its protein product is CASSVHKGQGTANTEAFF.

The count of this clone is one. The CDR3 coding sequence is TGTGCCAGCAGCCAGCGGGGGTACGGGGAGCTGTTTTTT. Translation: CASSQRGYGELFF. This chain connects TRBV14 to TRBJ2-2; 7 bases are shared with TRBD2. Germline-derived CDR1 and CDR2 are SGHDN and FVKESK. The CDR3 is 13 amino acids. V shed 3 bases and J 7 bases; nucleotides not matched to a gene: 2.

The rearrangement links TRBV9 to TRBJ1-1; D gene ambiguous. Germline assignment: CDR1 SGDLS and CDR2 YYNGEE. CDR3 size: 13 residues. V was cut by 0 bases and J by 0 bases, with 3 bases left in between. The CDR3 sequence: CASSVVVNTEAFF. CDR3 DNA sequence: TGTGCCAGCAGCGTAGTAGTGAACACTGAAGCTTTCTTT.

This chain links TRBV19 with TRBJ1-4, with TRBD1 matching 8 bases. This CDR3 has 15 amino acids. The V and J ends lost 1 base and 14 bases, in that order; junction bases with no gene match: 12. Germline V gene sequence: CDR1 LNHDA, CDR2 SQIVND (reference sequence). The CDR3 loop reads CASSIGRTGTHSLFF. CDR3 in DNA: TGTGCCAGTAGTATAGGGCGGACAGGGACTCATTCGCTGTTTTTT.

This clone appeared a single time. The V gene is TRBV27, the J gene TRBJ1-1, with 7 nucleotides matching TRBD1. Germline values: CDR1 MNHEY, CDR2 SMNVEV (reference sequence). This CDR3 has 15 amino acids. J was trimmed by 0 bases and V by 4 bases; bases with no gene match: 5. The chain's CDR3 is CASSWTGGMNTEAFF. CDR3 nucleotides: TGTGCCAGCAGTTGGACAGGTGGGATGAACACTGAAGCTTTCTTT.

The chain links TRBV19 to TRBJ2-7, with TRBD2 matching over 14 bases. From germline, CDR1 is LNHDA and CDR2 SQIVND (reference sequence). V lost 7 bases, J lost 2 bases, and 4 bases stayed unmatched. The CDR3 sequence is 15 residues long. CDR3 in DNA: TGTGCCAGTACCTCGGGACTAGCGGGAGCCTACGAGCAGTACTTC. As protein: CASTSGLAGAYEQYF. The full variable domain, with the rest looked up from reference TRBV19 and TRBJ2-7, is DGGITQSPKYLFRKEGQNVTLSCEQNLNHDAMYWYRQDPGQGLRLIYYSQIVNDFQKGDIAEGYSVSREKKESFPLTVTSAQKNPTAFYLCASTSGLAGAYEQYFGPGTRLTVT.

J is TRBJ2-3 and V is TRBV19; possible D gene TRBD2, 5 bases. This CDR3 is built from 12 residues. With 8 bases removed from V and 6 bases from J, the gap between germline ends came to 12 bases. Germline V gene data show CDR1 as LNHDA and CDR2 as SQIVND (reference sequence). The CDR3 nucleotides read TGTGCCAGTGTCGGGGTTTCGGATACGCAGTATTTT. It codes for CASVGVSDTQYF.

The chain carries TRBV7-3 and TRBJ1-4; no reliable D call. V was cut by 8 bases and J by 0 bases, with 13 bases left in between. Germline CDR1 and CDR2: SGHTA and FQGTGA. The CDR3 consists of 15 residues. The CDR3 bases are TGTGCCAGCGAGCTGAGGGTAGCAACTAATGAAAAACTGTTTTTT. Its translation is CASELRVATNEKLFF.

The rearrangement links TRBV19 to TRBJ1-3; no definite D call. CDR1 is LNHDA, CDR2 SQIVND, per germline (reference sequence). Trimming pared 3 bases from V and 6 bases from J, leaving 15 bases between. This CDR3 region has 15 residues. The CDR3 coding sequence is TGTGCCAGTAGTATTCAGGCAGGATCGAAAAACACCATATATTTT. Translating gives CASSIQAGSKNTIYF.

This chain links TRBV2 with TRBJ1-4, with D possibly matching TRBD1 (6 bases). V lost 6 bases and J lost 5, with 16 bases in between. This CDR3 has 15 residues. CDR1 and CDR2 (germline): SNHLY, FYNNEI. The chain's CDR3 is CASRSGGPSNEKLFF. CDR3 bases: TGTGCCAGCAGATCGGGGGGGCCTTCCAATGAAAAACTGTTTTTT.

The chain recombines TRBV5-1 with TRBJ2-2; perhaps TRBD2 as D (6 bases). The V gene's germline CDR1 is SGHRS and CDR2 YFSETQ. Trimming removed 0 bases from V and 0 bases from J, with 6 bases in between. The CDR3 is 15 residues long. DNA of the CDR3: TGCGCCAGCAGCTTGGAGCGGGCGAACACCGGGGAGCTGTTTTTT. Protein: CASSLERANTGELFF.

The gene calls are TRBV19 and TRBJ2-1; 9 bases agree with TRBD2. This CDR3 region has 13 residues. Losses at the gene ends were 4 bases for V and 13 bases for J; bases not matched to a gene: 8. Germline V gene data show CDR1 as LNHDA and CDR2 as SQIVND (reference sequence). The CDR3 region has the DNA TGTGCCAGTAGTACCCTAGGACTAGCGCCACAGTTCTTC. Translating gives CASSTLGLAPQFF.

This sequence joins TRBV5-1 and TRBJ1-4; the match to TRBD1 covers 7 bases. V shed 7 bases, J shed 4 bases, and the junction held 10 bases outside the gene matches. This CDR3 is built from 15 residues. Germline V gives CDR1 SGHRS, CDR2 YFSETQ. Here the CDR3 reads CASSHPGQHNEKLFF. CDR3 nucleotides: TGCGCCAGCTCGCACCCGGGACAGCATAATGAAAAACTGTTTTTT.

This chain joins TRBV7-2 and TRBJ2-1; 9 bases are a match to TRBD2. Germline V gene sequence: CDR1 SGHTA, CDR2 FQGNSA. The CDR3 is made up of 18 amino acids. The ends lost 2 bases at V and 4 bases at J; junction bases unmatched: 12. DNA of the CDR3: TGTGCCAGCAGCTTATTGGGGATAATAGCGGGAGTATACAATGAGCAGTTCTTC. Its protein product is CASSLLGIIAGVYNEQFF.

The J gene is TRBJ1-2, the V gene TRBV25-1; no firm D call. Germline V gene data show CDR1 as MGHDK and CDR2 as SYGVNS. This CDR3 is built from 13 residues. V gave up 5 bases and J gave up 4 bases, with 11 bases separating them. CDR3 sequence reads: CASSWWGGYGYTF. CDR3 in DNA: TGTGCCAGCAGTTGGTGGGGAGGCTATGGCTACACCTTC.

A note on this clone: One end of the junction varies from germline; a read error may be responsible. CDR3 DNA: TGCGTCAGCAGCCCCCAGATGGGGGGGCGGACAGATACGCAGTATTTT. It codes for CVSSPQMGGRTDTQYF. V gene TRBV5-1 combines with J gene TRBJ2-3; maybe TRBD2 (7 bases). Germline V gene sequence: CDR1 SGHRS, CDR2 YFSETQ. The CDR3 has 16 residues.

J is TRBJ2-7 and V is TRBV23-1; D is possibly TRBD2 (6 bases). TRBV23-1 counts as an open reading frame of uncertain function. V lost 4 bases and J lost 3, with 16 bases in between. This CDR3 has 15 residues. The CDR3 nucleotides are TGCGCCAGCAGTCCAGGAGGGGCTAAGGGCTACGAGCAGTACTTC. It translates to CASSPGGAKGYEQYF.

The chain recombines TRBV21-1 with TRBJ2-2; TRBD1, the table's D call, lacks a check against the DNA. TRBV21-1 is assigned pseudogene status. This CDR3 is built from 16 residues. Here the CDR3 DNA reads TGTGCCAGCAGCAAAGGGACAGACGGATACACCGGGGAGCTGTTTTTT. Its protein is CASSKGTDGYTGELFF.